This is a list of T cell receptor beta chains from one sample in a study of blood T cell repertoires in COVID-19. This table comes from immunoSEQ multiplex PCR, and its TCRdb copy is limited to in-frame clones, with some not included. The sample has over 35,000 clones; about 86% are singletons. Specimen: peripheral blood. These receptors all stem from a man aged 40-50 years with COVID-19, enrolled during active disease. Each CDR3 is given with its conserved first and last residue. Fields, in order: clone size, D gene, J gene, V gene, CDR3 length, CDR3 DNA, CDR3 protein. A D gene is named only where the DNA matches it firmly. Size is omitted from some rows. Given values are once, few, many or a class for expanded clones.

once | . | TRBJ1-2 | TRBV24-1 | 16 | TGTGCCACCAGTGATATTGGACAGAAAGGGAACTATGGCTACACCTTC | CATSDIGQKGNYGYTF
. | . | TRBJ2-3 | TRBV15 | 12 | TGTGCCACCAGCAGACCTCAGGGTACGCAGTATTTT | CATSRPQGTQYF
. | TRBD1 | TRBJ2-7 | TRBV5-1 | 14 | TGCGCCATCGTTTTTCCCGGGACAGGGTACGAGCAGTACTTC | CAIVFPGTGYEQYF
. | . | TRBJ1-2 | TRBV3-1/TRBV3-2 | 15 | TGTGCCAGCAGCCAACGATTCTCCGGGGTCTATGGCTACACCTTC | CASSQRFSGVYGYTF
. | TRBD2 | TRBJ2-5 | TRBV5-1 | 15 | TGCGCCAGCAACCCCAGCGGGGGGGCGGGGGAGACCCAGTACTTC | CASNPSGGAGETQYF
few | . | TRBJ1-2 | TRBV20-1 | 13 | TGCAGTGCTAGTCAGGGGTTCGGCTATGGCTACACCTTC | CSASQGFGYGYTF
. | TRBD1 | TRBJ1-1 | TRBV28 | 12 | TGTGCCAGCAGATGGACAGGGGCTAGGTTGGAGTTT | CASRWTGARLEF
. | TRBD1 | TRBJ1-4 | TRBV5-6 | 15 | TGTGCCAGCAGCTTGAGGGCAGGGGGCAATGAAAAACTGTTTTTT | CASSLRAGGNEKLFF
. | TRBD2 | TRBJ2-2 | TRBV27 | 16 | TGTGCCAGCAGTTTTAGAGCGGGGTCGATAAACGGGGAGCTGTTTTTT | CASSFRAGSINGELFF
. | TRBD1 | TRBJ1-2 | TRBV15 | 14 | TGTGCCACCAGCAGAGATAGGACAGGATTAGGCTACACCTTC | CATSRDRTGLGYTF
. | . | TRBJ2-7 | TRBV28 | 12 | TGTGCCAGCAGTGACCCCCAGGGCGAGCAGTACTTC | CASSDPQGEQYF
once | TRBD1 | TRBJ1-1 | TRBV29-1 | 14 | TGCAGCGTTGGACAGGGAATTCTGAACACTGAAGCTTTCTTT | CSVGQGILNTEAFF
. | TRBD1 | TRBJ1-1 | TRBV10-3 | 14 | TGTGCCATCAGGGCCGGGACAGAGAACACTGAAGCTTTCTTT | CAIRAGTENTEAFF
. | . | TRBJ2-3 | TRBV3-1/TRBV3-2 | 13 | TGTGCCAGCAGTCGTCCTATAGCTGATACGCAGTATTTT | CASSRPIADTQYF
. | TRBD1 | TRBJ1-5 | TRBV6-6 | 15 | TGTGCCAGCAGGCCCTCCGGGACAGGGTATCAGCCCCAGCATTTT | CASRPSGTGYQPQHF
. | . | TRBJ1-1 | TRBV5-1 | 15 | TGCGCCAGCAGCTTGGAGGATGGGGGGATCACTGAAGCTTTCTTT | CASSLEDGGITEAFF
. | TRBD1 | TRBJ1-1 | TRBV28 | 17 | TGTGCCAGCAGTTCAACCCTGGCAGGGGGCATGAACACTGAAGCTTTCTTT | CASSSTLAGGMNTEAFF
. | . | TRBJ1-2 | TRBV18 | 12 | TGTGCCAGCTCACCACCGACAGATGGCTACACCTTC | CASSPPTDGYTF
once | TRBD1 | TRBJ1-3 | TRBV6-5 | 15 | TGTGCCAGCAGTAGGGGACAGGGAGGTGGAAACACCATATATTTT | CASSRGQGGGNTIYF
. | . | TRBJ1-6 | TRBV2 | 15 | TGTGCCAGCAGTGACTCGGGGATCGATAATTCACCCCTCCACTTT | CASSDSGIDNSPLHF
. | TRBD1 | TRBJ1-2 | TRBV5-1 | 15 | TGCGCCAGCAGCTTGAGGGGGACAGGGGGCGATGGCTACACCTTC | CASSLRGTGGDGYTF
. | TRBD1 | TRBJ1-5 | TRBV7-2 | 14 | TGTGCCAGCAGCTTACGGGACAGGGGTCAGCCCCAGCATTTT | CASSLRDRGQPQHF
few | TRBD1 | TRBJ1-6 | TRBV5-5 | 15 | TGTGCCAGCAGCGCGGGGACAGGCGGTAATTCACCCCTCCACTTT | CASSAGTGGNSPLHF
. | . | TRBJ1-1 | TRBV10-1 | 14 | TGCGCCAGCCGGGCCCTAATCGGGGACACTGAAGCTTTCTTT | CASRALIGDTEAFF
. | . | TRBJ2-6 | TRBV29-1 | 14 | TGCAGCGTCGCTCAGCAGGCTGGGGCCAACGTCCTGACTTTC | CSVAQQAGANVLTF
. | TRBD2 | TRBJ2-7 | TRBV9 | 14 | TGTGCCAGCAGCGTTGCGGGGGGGACCTACGAGCAGTACTTC | CASSVAGGTYEQYF
. | . | TRBJ2-1 | TRBV2 | 12 | TGTGCCAGCAGCATACGAGGGCATGAGCAGTTCTTC | CASSIRGHEQFF
. | . | TRBJ2-2 | TRBV21-1 | 11 | TGTGCCAGCTGGGCGGGCGGGGAGCTGTTTTTT | CASWAGGELFF
. | TRBD1 | TRBJ1-4 | TRBV3-1/TRBV3-2 | 16 | TGTGCCAGCAGCTTCTCAAGACAGGGTAATTTTGAAAAACTGTTTTTT | CASSFSRQGNFEKLFF
. | TRBD1 | TRBJ1-2 | TRBV5-1 | 15 | TGCGCCAGCAGCTTGACCAGGGGGCTAGACTATGGCTACACCTTC | CASSLTRGLDYGYTF
. | TRBD2 | TRBJ2-3 | TRBV5-4 | 19 | TGTGCCAGCAGCCTTGGGACTAGCGGGCGTCTAGGGGGCACAGATACGCAGTATTTT | CASSLGTSGRLGGTDTQYF
once | . | TRBJ1-6 | TRBV3-1/TRBV3-2 | 16 | TGTGCCAGCAGCCAAGGGCTCACTGGGGGAGGATCACCCCTCCACTTT | CASSQGLTGGGSPLHF
. | . | TRBJ2-7 | TRBV24-1 | 13 | TGTGCCACCAGTGATGGGGACTCTTACGAGCAGTACTTC | CATSDGDSYEQYF
. | TRBD1 | TRBJ2-7 | TRBV5-1 | 15 | TGCGCCAGCAGCGTAGGGACAGGGAGGTGGAACGAGCAGTACTTC | CASSVGTGRWNEQYF
. | TRBD1 | TRBJ2-1 | TRBV5-1 | 14 | TGCGCCAGCAGCATGGGACAGTCCAACAATGAGCAGTTCTTC | CASSMGQSNNEQFF
. | . | TRBJ2-5 | TRBV10-1 | 14 | TGCGCCAGCAGTGAGTCGACAGCGAGGGAGACCCAGTACTTC | CASSESTARETQYF
. | TRBD2 | TRBJ2-5 | TRBV5-8 | 16 | TGTGCCAGCAGCTTGGGGCTAGCGGGAGAACAAGAGACCCAGTACTTC | CASSLGLAGEQETQYF
. | . | TRBJ2-6 | TRBV3-1/TRBV3-2 | 15 | TGTGCCAGCAGCCAAGACAGGCTGGGGGCCAACGTCCTGACTTTC | CASSQDRLGANVLTF
. | . | TRBJ1-6 | TRBV5-8 | 18 | TGTGCCAGCAGCTTGGCCGCCCAGGGTAGATTGGGAAATTCACCCCTCCACTTT | CASSLAAQGRLGNSPLHF
. | TRBD1 | TRBJ1-6 | TRBV10-3 | 13 | TGTGCCATTGGGACAGGCGGAAATTCACCCCTCCACTTT | CAIGTGGNSPLHF
once | . | TRBJ2-7 | TRBV9 | 15 | TGTGCCAGCAGCGAATCAACAGGCGGGAATTACGAGCAGTACTTC | CASSESTGGNYEQYF
. | TRBD1 | TRBJ2-7 | TRBV5-4 | 15 | TGTGCCAGCAGCTTGGGGACAGGGCCGCCCTACGAGCAGTACTTC | CASSLGTGPPYEQYF
once | . | TRBJ1-5 | TRBV24-1 | 15 | TGTGCCACCAGTGATTCCGGCGACTTTACCCAGCCCCAGCATTTT | CATSDSGDFTQPQHF
. | TRBD2 | TRBJ2-1 | TRBV5-1 | 17 | TGCGCCAGCAGCTTGGCCCTAGCGGGGGGTTCCTACAATGAGCAGTTCTTC | CASSLALAGGSYNEQFF
medium-sized | . | TRBJ2-3 | TRBV7-6 | 15 | TGTGCCAGCAGCCGTGGGACAACTACTACAGATACGCAGTATTTT | CASSRGTTTTDTQYF
. | . | TRBJ2-3 | TRBV4-2 | 17 | TGTGCCAGCAGCCAAGAGTTATGGGGACTCGGCACAGATACGCAGTATTTT | CASSQELWGLGTDTQYF
. | . | TRBJ1-1 | TRBV12-3/TRBV12-4 | 12 | TGTGCCAGCAGAAGGAGAGACACTGAAGCTTTCTTT | CASRRRDTEAFF
. | TRBD2 | TRBJ2-1 | TRBV5-4 | 14 | TGTGCCAGCAGCTTCACTAGCGGGGGGGGTGAGCAGTTCTTC | CASSFTSGGGEQFF
. | TRBD1 | TRBJ1-1 | TRBV9 | 15 | TGTGCCAGCAGCCCAACTGGGACAGGGGACACTGAAGCTTTCTTT | CASSPTGTGDTEAFF
. | . | TRBJ1-1 | TRBV5-1 | 15 | TGCGCCAGCAGCCTGGGGCAGGGAAGACTCGCTGAAGCTTTCTTT | CASSLGQGRLAEAFF
. | TRBD1 | TRBJ1-2 | TRBV29-1 | 15 | TGCAGCGTGATGGGGGAACAGGGGCAAGACTATGGCTACACCTTC | CSVMGEQGQDYGYTF
once | . | TRBJ2-2 | TRBV7-9 | 12 | TGTGCCGGTACAACGAACACCGGGGAGCTGTTTTTT | CAGTTNTGELFF
. | TRBD2 | TRBJ2-2 | TRBV5-1 | 14 | TGCGCCAGCAGACTAGCGGGGAACACCGGGGAGCTGTTTTTT | CASRLAGNTGELFF
. | . | TRBJ1-1 | TRBV6-2/TRBV6-3 | 13 | TGTGCCAGCAGTCGGCAGGGGTTCACTGAAGCTTTCTTT | CASSRQGFTEAFF
. | . | TRBJ1-4 | TRBV3-1/TRBV3-2 | 16 | TGTGCCAGCAGCCAAGGTGCCAGGGAAGATGGAGAAAAACTGTTTTTT | CASSQGAREDGEKLFF
. | TRBD2 | TRBJ2-3 | TRBV29-1 | 16 | TGCAGCGTTTTAGAACCCCTAGCGGCCAGCACAGATACGCAGTATTTT | CSVLEPLAASTDTQYF
. | . | TRBJ2-3 | TRBV5-1 | 15 | TGCGCCAGCAGCTTGGCCGCGGGGATCACAGATACGCAGTATTTT | CASSLAAGITDTQYF
. | . | TRBJ2-7 | TRBV3-1/TRBV3-2 | 15 | TGTGCCAGCAGCCAGGCCGGGACTGGCCACTACGAGCAGTACTTC | CASSQAGTGHYEQYF
. | . | TRBJ2-3 | TRBV2 | 12 | TGTGCCAGCAAGCAGGAATCGGATACGCAGTATTTT | CASKQESDTQYF
. | . | TRBJ1-4 | TRBV28 | 13 | TGTGCCAGCAGTCGCCCGGTTAATGAAAAACTGTTTTTT | CASSRPVNEKLFF